These 17 T cell receptor beta chains share one sample of origin, sequenced in a study of tumor-infiltrating lymphocytes in primary liver carcinoma. From approximately 490 ng total RNA, TCR beta cDNA was generated with a primer in the constant region. Each TCR beta library was derived from three nested multiplex PCR rounds that employed slightly modified ARM-PCR. Amplification in the first two PCR rounds was performed using TRBV1-TRBV30 forward primers and a C-beta reverse primer for around 11 cycles each. Using its own MiXCR run on the multiplex PCR reads, TCRdb lists one record per CDR3 protein. Of about 300,000 distinct CDR3 sequences in the sample, over 55% were seen once. The study extracted blood RNA from unsorted whole blood and also extracted germline DNA. Sequenced: peripheral blood. The origin of the receptors is a man aged 35-49 years with primary liver carcinoma and hepatitis B virus infection.

As concerns this clonotype: A much larger clone differs from this one at a single base, so this may be a read error. This rearrangement joins TRBV7-9 to TRBJ2-3, with TRBD2 as a possible D gene (6 bases). The CDR3 contains 12 residues. The germline CDR1 and CDR2 sequences are SEHNR and FQNEAQ (reference sequence). The chain's CDR3 is CASSPRLDKQYF. The CDR3 nucleotides read TGTGCCAGCAGCCCCCGACTAGATAAGCAGTATTTT.

On this clonotype: A read error is likely, as this CDR3 ends without the conserved phenylalanine or tryptophan. The rearrangement joins TRBV2 to TRBJ1-1, with D hard to call. The CDR3 extends over 14 amino acids. The V and J ends lost 4 bases and 6 bases respectively, with 15 bases between them. CDR1 and CDR2 from the germline V gene are SNHLY and FYNNEI. This chain's CDR3 is CASSAGSRWAEAFL. The CDR3, as DNA: TGTGCCAGCAGTGCTGGCAGTAGGTGGGCTGAAGCTTTCCTT.

With regard to this clonotype: A junction boundary mismatches the germline segment, possibly from a read error. The CDR3 here is CATTSGGREETQHF. Here the CDR3 DNA reads TGTGCCACCACCTCTGGCGGGAGAGAGGAGACCCAGCACTTC. V and J are TRBV24-1 and TRBJ2-5; 7 bases align to TRBD2. The CDR3 runs 14 residues. Germline V lookup: CDR1 KGHDR, CDR2 SFDVKD.

This clonotype appeared a single time. An end of the junction differs from the germline gene, which may be a read error. The CDR3 region is CSIEAGSSYNEQFF. CDR3 nucleotide sequence: TGCAGCATTGAAGCGGGTAGCTCTTACAATGAGCAGTTCTTC. The V call is TRBV29-1, the J call TRBJ2-1; tentatively, D is TRBD2 (6 bases). Germline-derived CDR1 and CDR2 are SQVTM and ANQGSEA. This CDR3 is built from 14 residues.

This clonotype was found a few times. The chain employs TRBV10-3 and TRBJ2-5; the D is unclear. In germline, CDR1 is ENHRY, CDR2 SYGVKD. Trimming took off 0 bases at V and 1 base at J, with 6 bases between the two ends. The CDR3 is made up of 14 amino acids. CDR3 sequence: CAISESKGQETQYF. CDR3 sequence (DNA): TGTGCCATCAGTGAGTCTAAGGGCCAAGAGACCCAGTACTTC.

This clonotype was seen repeatedly, ten times or more. The J gene is TRBJ2-2, the V gene TRBV6-5; TRBD2 matches at 8 bases. V shed 7 bases, J shed 5 bases, and the junction held 9 bases outside the gene matches. The germline gives CDR1 MNHEY, CDR2 SVGAGI. There are 15 residues in the CDR3. DNA of the CDR3: TGTGCCAGCACCTTCGGGAGGGCCCGAACCGGGGAGCTGTTTTTT. It codes for CASTFGRARTGELFF.

This clonotype was detected only a few times. The chain couples TRBV2 to TRBJ2-7; D not resolved. V was clipped by 9 bases and J by 5 bases, with 11 bases between them. CDR3 length: 11 residues. Germline V gene data show CDR1 as SNHLY and CDR2 as FYNNEI. CDR3 sequence (DNA): TGTGCCAGTAGTCAGTACCACGAGCAGTACTTC. It specifies CASSQYHEQYF.

About this clonotype itself: With a much larger clone just one base away, this may be a read error. V usage is TRBV12-3 or TRBV12-4 and J usage is TRBJ2-2; D may be TRBD1 or TRBD2 (5 bases each). This CDR3 contains 16 residues. This chain's CDR3 is CARSLLGRKNTGELFF. The DNA for the CDR3 is TGTGCCCGCAGTTTATTGGGACGGAAGAACACCGGGGAGCTGTTTTTT.

The table lists this clonotype with a few counts. The chain links TRBV11-2 to TRBJ2-7; weak D call: TRBD1 (5 bases). The CDR3 runs to 17 residues. V shed 0 bases and J shed 2 bases, with 17 bases lying between them. From germline, CDR1 is SGHAT and CDR2 FQNNGV. CDR3 sequence: CASSLESIQAFPYEQYF. The CDR3 nucleotides read TGTGCCAGCAGCTTAGAATCCATACAGGCCTTTCCCTACGAGCAGTACTTC. The full variable domain, its missing parts supplied by reference TRBV11-2 and TRBJ2-7, is EAGVAQSPRYKIIEKRQSVAFWCNPISGHATLYWYQQILGQGPKLLIQFQNNGVVDDSQLPKDRFSAERLKGVDSTLKIQPAKLEDSAVYLCASSLESIQAFPYEQYFGPGTRLTVT.

The rearrangement uses TRBV20-1 and TRBJ1-5; 11 positions agree with TRBD1. The junction had 4 bases not matched to a gene; V was cut back by 6 bases and J by 6 bases. The CDR3 totals 13 residues. The V gene's germline CDR1 is DFQATT and CDR2 SNEGSKA (reference sequence). For the CDR3, the DNA is TGCAGTGCGGGGACAGGGGGGAGTCAGCCCCAGCATTTT. Translated, it gives CSAGTGGSQPQHF.

Of note for this clonotype: The conserved closing phenylalanine or tryptophan is absent in this CDR3, likely reflecting a read error. The J gene is TRBJ2-1, the V gene TRBV29-1; D assignment may be TRBD1 or TRBD2 (5 bases each). The V gene's germline CDR1 is SQVTM and CDR2 ANQGSEA. This CDR3 comprises 12 residues. V lost 6 bases and J 0 bases, leaving 6 bases between the germline ends. Here the CDR3 DNA reads TGCAGCGTGAGGGGCTCCTACAATGAGCAGTTCCTC. This translates into CSVRGSYNEQFL.

A remark on this clonotype: A much larger clone differs by one base, so this may be a read error. The rearrangement links TRBV10-3 to TRBJ1-1; 7 bases are a match to TRBD1. Germline CDR1 ENHRY, CDR2 SYGVKD. The CDR3 extends over 16 amino acids. V lost 9 bases, J lost 3 bases, and 16 bases stayed unmatched. Here the CDR3 reads CAISRVRGWQDTEAFF. In DNA, the CDR3 is TGTGCCATTTCACGGGTCAGGGGGTGGCAGGACACTGAAGCTTTCTTT.

The chain combines TRBV7-3 with TRBJ2-1; D may be TRBD1 or TRBD2 (6 bases each). The ends were cut back, 0 bases at V and 9 bases at J, with 12 bases in the middle. The CDR3 loop spans 14 amino acids. Germline values: CDR1 SGHTA, CDR2 FQGTGA. The CDR3 loop reads CASSLTTGALEQFF. The CDR3 DNA reads TGTGCCAGCAGCTTAACGACGGGGGCCCTTGAGCAGTTCTTC.

This clonotype was detected only once. At one end the junction does not follow the germline gene, possibly because of a read error. The rearrangement links TRBV5-4 to TRBJ2-3; D perhaps matches TRBD2 (5 bases). CDR3 size: 14 residues. Germline lookup yields CDR1 SGHNT and CDR2 YYREEE (reference sequence). In DNA, the CDR3 is TGTACCAGCAGCTTAGCGAGAGTCGGAGATACGCAGTATTTT. Translation: CTSSLARVGDTQYF.

Note on this clonotype: A read error may produce the germline difference seen at one junction end. This chain links TRBV11-2 with TRBJ1-1; TRBD1 might be the D (5 bases). The CDR3 covers 15 residues. CDR1 and CDR2 (germline): SGHAT, FQNNGV. CDR3 residues: CASSRNGAKGTQAFF. CDR3 nucleotides: TGTGCCAGCAGCCGGAACGGGGCTAAGGGCACTCAAGCTTTCTTT.

This clonotype was recorded many times. The genes are TRBV5-1 and TRBJ2-5; 10 bases agree with TRBD2. CDR3 size: 14 residues. J was trimmed by 3 bases and V by 2 bases; bases with no gene match: 1. Per the germline V gene, CDR1 is SGHRS and CDR2 is YFSETQ. CDR3 amino acids: CASSFLAGEETQYF. CDR3 sequence (DNA): TGCGCCAGCAGCTTCCTAGCGGGAGAAGAGACCCAGTACTTC.

This sequence joins TRBV30 and TRBJ1-2; D gene unclear. The germline V and J ends were trimmed by 1 base and 6 bases, with 12 bases remaining between them. Germline CDR1 and CDR2: GTSNPN and SVGIG (reference sequence). The CDR3 contains 13 residues. The CDR3 nucleotides read TGTGCCTGGAGTGGAAGAGGACCAGATGGCTACACCTTC. This encodes CAWSGRGPDGYTF.